What follows are 29 T cell receptor beta chains derived from one specimen sequenced in a study of T cell responses to AZD1222 COVID-19 vaccine. The protocol was immunoSEQ multiplex PCR, while the TCRdb copy is restricted to in-frame clones and leaves out a portion. The sample lists some 120,000 clones, roughly 87% seen once, with 6% to 8% in the top ten. The sequences come from peripheral blood, collected on day 0 of AZD1222 vaccination. These receptors were taken from an adult in good health.

This rearrangement joins TRBV7-2 to TRBJ2-1, with TRBD2 matching over 9 bases. This CDR3 is built from 15 residues. CDR1 SGHTA and CDR2 FQGNSA come from the germline V gene. V lost 2 bases, J lost 5 bases, and 4 bases stayed unmatched. The CDR3 reads CASSLIAGGNNEQFF. CDR3 bases: TGTGCCAGCAGCTTAATTGCGGGAGGGAACAATGAGCAGTTCTTC. The entire variable domain, with the rest obtained from reference TRBV7-2 and TRBJ2-1, is as follows: GAGVSQSPSNKVTEKGKDVELRCDPISGHTALYWYRQSLGQGLEFLIYFQGNSAPDKSGLPSDRFSAERTGGSVSTLTIQRTQQEDSAVYLCASSLIAGGNNEQFFGPGTRLTVL.

V and J are TRBV7-9 and TRBJ2-7; no reliable D call. The ends were cut back, 4 bases at V and 0 bases at J, with 10 bases in the middle. CDR3 length: 14 residues. Germline CDR1 is SEHNR and CDR2 is FQNEAQ (reference sequence). CDR3 sequence reads: CASSSVLSSYEQYF. CDR3 sequence (DNA): TGTGCCAGCAGCTCCGTTCTGTCCTCCTACGAGCAGTACTTC.

The V call is TRBV19, the J call TRBJ2-1; 8 bases map to TRBD2. V lost 0 bases to trimming and J lost 3 bases; unmatched junction nucleotides: 7. Germline CDR1 is LNHDA and CDR2 is SQIVND (reference sequence). This CDR3 has 17 amino acids. CDR3 in amino acids: CASSIEGREGIYNEQFF. For the CDR3, the DNA is TGTGCCAGTAGTATAGAGGGCCGGGAGGGGATCTACAATGAGCAGTTCTTC.

CDR3 amino acids: CASSLRDFSSEQYF. The CDR3 region has the DNA TGCGCCAGCAGCTTACGGGACTTCAGCAGCGAGCAGTACTTC. V and J are TRBV5-1 and TRBJ2-7; D is possibly TRBD2 (6 bases). The ends were cut back, 2 bases at V and 6 bases at J, with 15 bases in the middle. Germline values: CDR1 SGHRS, CDR2 YFSETQ. This CDR3 has 14 residues.

The V gene is TRBV28, the J gene TRBJ1-5; D is undetermined. The germline V gene has CDR1 MDHEN and CDR2 SYDVKM. This CDR3 has 12 amino acids. The V end lost 1 base, the J end lost 8 bases, and 6 bases lay between the germline ends. CDR3 DNA: TGTGCCAGCAGTTTATACGGGAAGCCCCAGCATTTT. This gives the protein CASSLYGKPQHF.

This clone was seen once. The rearrangement joins TRBV2 to TRBJ1-6; D remains ambiguous. V was shortened by 5 bases and J by 0 bases, with 11 bases between the two germline ends. This CDR3 is 16 amino acids long. The germline gives CDR1 SNHLY, CDR2 FYNNEI. As DNA, the CDR3 is TGTGCCAGCAGTCTCGAGGGTAGCTCCTATAATTCACCCCTCCACTTT. Its protein is CASSLEGSSYNSPLHF.

The chain joins TRBV29-1 to TRBJ1-1, with D possibly being TRBD1 (5 bases). The CDR3 sequence is 13 residues long. The germline gives CDR1 SQVTM, CDR2 ANQGSEA. Trimming cost V 0 bases and J 3 bases, with 8 bases left between them. Here the CDR3 DNA reads TGCAGCGTTGAAGATTGGGGGGACACTGAAGCTTTCTTT. Translated, it gives CSVEDWGDTEAFF.

Only one count was recorded for this clone. The chain carries TRBV6-5 and TRBJ2-1; D remains ambiguous. Trimming stripped 4 bases from V and 6 bases from J, with 13 bases between. CDR1 and CDR2 (germline): MNHEY, SVGAGI. This CDR3 contains 14 residues. The CDR3 loop reads CASSLRHSVNEQFF. CDR3 sequence (DNA): TGTGCCAGCAGTTTAAGACATTCGGTCAATGAGCAGTTCTTC.

The chain joins TRBV5-1 to TRBJ2-2; the D gene is possibly TRBD1 (5 bases). Germline V gene sequence: CDR1 SGHRS, CDR2 YFSETQ. V was trimmed by 4 bases and J by 6 bases, leaving 10 bases between them. The CDR3 sequence is 13 residues long. CDR3 residues: CASSPQGAGELFF. The CDR3 DNA is TGCGCCAGCAGCCCCCAGGGCGCCGGGGAGCTGTTTTTT.

This clone was seen a few times. CDR3 coding DNA: TGTGCCACCAGTGCCCCCCTACAGAACACCGGGGAGCTGTTTTTT. Translating it yields CATSAPLQNTGELFF. V usage is TRBV24-1 and J usage is TRBJ2-2; no definite D call. V was cut by 5 bases and J by 1 base, with 10 bases left in between. The CDR3 runs 15 residues. From germline, CDR1 is KGHDR and CDR2 SFDVKD.

CDR3 region: CAWDGYTF. The CDR3 nucleotides read TGTGCCTGGGATGGCTACACCTTC. The chain couples TRBV30 to TRBJ1-2; the D is unclear. CDR3 size: 8 residues. Per germline, CDR1 GTSNPN and CDR2 SVGIG (reference sequence). V lost 5 bases and J 6 bases, leaving 1 base between the germline ends.

The chain carries TRBV2 and TRBJ2-7; a weak D match, TRBD2 (6 bases). V dropped 6 bases and J dropped 6 bases, with 12 bases sitting between them. The CDR3 covers 12 residues. Germline values: CDR1 SNHLY, CDR2 FYNNEI. The chain's CDR3 is CASRSDGGEQYF. Here the CDR3 DNA reads TGTGCCAGCAGGAGCGACGGGGGCGAGCAGTACTTC.

The chain carries TRBV10-3 and TRBJ2-3; 8 positions match TRBD2. The length of the CDR3 is 15 residues. The V gene end was trimmed by 0 bases and the J gene end by 4 bases; junction bases not matched to a gene: 3. Germline loops: CDR1 ENHRY, CDR2 SYGVKD. The CDR3 reads CAISESSGASDTQYF. The CDR3 region has the DNA TGTGCCATCAGTGAGTCTAGCGGGGCCTCAGATACGCAGTATTTT.

V and J are TRBV11-2 and TRBJ2-7; 7 nucleotides agree with TRBD1. Per the germline V gene, CDR1 is SGHAT and CDR2 is FQNNGV. This CDR3 contains 15 residues. V lost 5 bases and J lost 4; bases outside the gene matches: 11. The CDR3: CASSPGAGGMYEQYF. The CDR3 DNA reads TGTGCCAGCAGCCCCGGGGCAGGGGGTATGTACGAGCAGTACTTC.

The chain employs TRBV7-2 and TRBJ1-3; D is possibly TRBD1 (6 bases). From germline, CDR1 is SGHTA and CDR2 FQGNSA. V was shortened by 0 bases and J by 3 bases, with 12 bases between the two germline ends. This CDR3 has 16 amino acids. The chain's CDR3 is CASSLAWTALGNTIYF. The CDR3 DNA follows: TGTGCCAGCAGCTTAGCGTGGACAGCCCTTGGAAACACCATATATTTT.

The V gene is TRBV2, the J gene TRBJ2-7, with D maybe TRBD2 (5 bases). This CDR3 comprises 13 residues. The germline V gene encodes CDR1 SNHLY and CDR2 FYNNEI. Trimming left V 5 bases short and J 2 bases short, with 10 bases between. CDR3 DNA: TGTGCCAGCAGTACCGACGGGACCTACGAGCAGTACTTC. This sequence encodes CASSTDGTYEQYF.

The chain uses TRBV28 and TRBJ1-1; weak D call: TRBD1 (6 bases). This CDR3 contains 11 residues. The V gene's germline CDR1 is MDHEN and CDR2 SYDVKM. V lost 6 bases, J lost 9 bases, and 11 bases lay in between. The CDR3 loop is CASSQQGKAFF. The DNA of the CDR3 is TGTGCCAGCAGCCAGCAGGGGAAAGCTTTCTTT.

The chain uses TRBV7-2 and TRBJ2-5; 7 bases align to TRBD2. Per the germline V gene, CDR1 is SGHTA and CDR2 is FQGNSA. CDR3 length: 15 residues. The ends lost 5 bases at V and 2 bases at J; junction bases unmatched: 8. The CDR3 coding sequence is TGTGCCAGCAGCCTATTTGGGGGGGGACAAGAGACCCAGTACTTC. Protein sequence: CASSLFGGGQETQYF.

The rearrangement links TRBV6-5 to TRBJ1-4, with 9 positions matching TRBD1. The CDR3 extends over 14 amino acids. Germline assignment: CDR1 MNHEY and CDR2 SVGAGI. V lost 8 bases and J lost 7; bases outside the gene matches: 8. In DNA, the CDR3 is TGTGCCAGCGGAGCCGGGACAGGGCCTGAAAAACTGTTTTTT. Protein sequence: CASGAGTGPEKLFF.

This clone was observed once. The chain recombines TRBV29-1 with TRBJ1-1, with no clear D. CDR1 and CDR2 (germline): SQVTM, ANQGSEA. The CDR3 loop spans 14 amino acids. Trimming cost V 6 bases and J 4 bases, with 18 bases left between them. The CDR3 sequence is CSVQAFREATEAFF. The DNA of the CDR3 is TGCAGCGTCCAGGCCTTCCGTGAGGCCACTGAAGCTTTCTTT.

This chain connects TRBV12-3 or TRBV12-4 to TRBJ1-1; no definite D call. The V end was cut by 6 bases, the J end by 6 bases, with 11 bases between. This CDR3 has 12 residues. The chain's CDR3 is CASRVDISEAFF. CDR3 in DNA: TGTGCCAGCAGAGTTGACATATCTGAAGCTTTCTTT.

In this sample, this clone turned up once. This chain joins TRBV19 and TRBJ1-5; D unclear. V was cut by 7 bases and J by 4 bases, with 11 bases left in between. This CDR3 comprises 13 residues. From germline, CDR1 is LNHDA and CDR2 SQIVND (reference sequence). CDR3 protein: CASMPGGNQPQHF. DNA of the CDR3: TGTGCCAGTATGCCTGGAGGTAATCAGCCCCAGCATTTT.

The DNA for the CDR3 is TGCGCCAGCAGCTCGGGACAGGGGGTTACTGAAGCTTTCTTT. Amino acid sequence: CASSSGQGVTEAFF. The chain recombines TRBV5-1 with TRBJ1-1; 11 bases fit TRBD1. CDR3 length equals 14 residues. V lost 3 bases, J lost 5 bases, and 3 bases stayed unmatched. Germline V gene data show CDR1 as SGHRS and CDR2 as YFSETQ.

In its sample, this clone was seen once. The rearrangement links TRBV7-9 to TRBJ2-4, with 7 bases identical to TRBD2. V gave up 0 bases and J gave up 6 bases; unmatched junction bases: 2. In germline, CDR1 is SEHNR, CDR2 FQNEAQ (reference sequence). CDR3 size: 14 residues. The CDR3 DNA reads TGTGCCAGCAGCTTAGCTACTAGCGTAAACATTCAGTACTTC. Its protein product is CASSLATSVNIQYF.

This chain links TRBV6-1 with TRBJ1-1; D is uncertain. V lost 2 bases and J lost 6, with 19 bases in between. This CDR3 spans 16 amino acids. Germline CDR1 reads MNHNS; CDR2 reads SASEGT. In nucleotides, the CDR3 is TGTGCCAGCAGTGAAATATTGATACGAGGAGGCGCTGAAGCTTTCTTT. It codes for CASSEILIRGGAEAFF.

The rearrangement joins TRBV27 to TRBJ1-6, with D perhaps matching TRBD1 (5 bases). Trimming cost V 2 bases and J 10 bases, with 18 bases left between them. Germline values: CDR1 MNHEY, CDR2 SMNVEV (reference sequence). The CDR3 extends over 16 amino acids. CDR3 region: CASSLQVGQGISPLHF. The DNA for the CDR3 is TGTGCCAGCAGTTTACAGGTCGGGCAGGGAATATCACCCCTCCACTTT.

V is TRBV30 and J is TRBJ2-7; 7 nucleotides match TRBD1. The trim removed 3 bases at V and 5 bases at J, leaving 13 bases unmatched. CDR3 length: 15 residues. The V gene's germline CDR1 is GTSNPN and CDR2 SVGIG (reference sequence). CDR3: CAWSYPETGSDEQYF. In DNA form, the CDR3 reads TGTGCCTGGAGCTACCCCGAGACAGGGAGCGACGAGCAGTACTTC.

The rearrangement joins TRBV5-1 to TRBJ1-2; D ambiguous. CDR3 length: 13 residues. The V gene's germline CDR1 is SGHRS and CDR2 YFSETQ. Between the trimmed V and J ends, which lost 3 bases and 4 bases, there was a span of 10 bases. The CDR3 DNA is TGCGCCAGCAGCTCCTCCCGGTCCTATGGCTACACCTTC. Protein: CASSSSRSYGYTF.

This clone occurred a few times. The V call is TRBV4-1, the J call TRBJ1-4; 9 bases fit TRBD1. The CDR3 is 15 residues long. Unmatched junction bases numbered 6, after V lost 3 bases and J lost 7 bases. Germline V lookup: CDR1 MGHRA, CDR2 YSYEKL. The CDR3 DNA reads as TGCGCCAGCAGCCAGTGGGACAGGGTGGGTGAAAAACTGTTTTTT. Translating gives CASSQWDRVGEKLFF.